Listed here are 24 T cell receptor beta chains from one sample, sequenced in a study of response to subunit inactivated influenza vaccine. TCRdb re-derived calls from the RT-PCR reads in MiXCR, one entry per CDR3 protein. The table records a few hundred thousand distinct CDR3 sequences, about 20% of them present only once. This material consisted of PBMCs from blood, taken roughly 20 months after vaccination. These TCRs come from a man in his fifties or sixties who received an inactivated influenza vaccine.

This clonotype turned up a few times. The CDR3 protein is CSASRRDTEAFF. As DNA, the CDR3 is TGCAGTGCTAGTCGTCGCGACACTGAAGCTTTCTTT. The chain links TRBV20-1 to TRBJ1-1; D gene ambiguous. Trimming shortened V by 3 bases and J by 3 bases, and 8 bases separated the two germline ends. Looked up from germline, CDR1 is DFQATT and CDR2 is SNEGSKA (reference sequence). The CDR3 sequence is 12 residues long.

This clonotype appeared many times. V gene TRBV4-3 combines with J gene TRBJ1-1, with a tentative D call TRBD1 (6 bases). The CDR3 contains 15 residues. V was pared by 1 base and J by 6 bases, with 15 bases between. Germline V CDR1 and CDR2: LGHNA, YSLEER. DNA of the CDR3: TGCGCCAGCAGCCAAGGTACAGGGTATTTTGCTGAAGCTTTCTTT. Protein sequence: CASSQGTGYFAEAFF.

This clonotype was counted only a few times. V and J are TRBV10-3 and TRBJ2-3, with a possible D match to TRBD2 (6 bases). This CDR3 is 16 amino acids long. Germline-derived CDR1 and CDR2 are ENHRY and SYGVKD. Trimming stripped 4 bases from V and 1 base from J, with 15 bases between. CDR3 loop: CAISALLSGRTDTQYF. The CDR3 region has the DNA TGTGCCATCAGTGCGCTCCTTAGCGGCCGCACAGATACGCAGTATTTT.

This clonotype was seen only a few times. The chain uses TRBV7-9 and TRBJ1-3; D possibly corresponds to TRBD1 (6 bases). Trimming stripped 3 bases from V and 0 bases from J, with 12 bases between. The CDR3 length is 16 residues. Germline V gene lookup returns CDR1 SEHNR and CDR2 FQNEAQ (reference sequence). The CDR3 sequence: CASSFDRTYSGNTIYF. The CDR3 nucleotides are TGTGCCAGCAGCTTCGACAGGACCTACTCTGGAAACACCATATATTTT.

This chain joins TRBV20-1 and TRBJ1-5; no definite D call. V lost 0 bases, J lost 1 base, and 13 bases lay in between. Germline assignment: CDR1 DFQATT and CDR2 SNEGSKA (reference sequence). The CDR3 sequence is 16 residues long. The CDR3 sequence: CSARDWGTWSNQPQHF. The DNA for the CDR3 is TGCAGTGCTAGAGATTGGGGAACCTGGAGCAATCAGCCCCAGCATTTT.

V is TRBV27 and J is TRBJ2-1, with 12 bases aligning to TRBD2. V trimming: 5 bases; J trimming: 4 bases; junction bases outside the gene matches: 6. This CDR3 has 16 residues. Per germline, CDR1 MNHEY and CDR2 SMNVEV (reference sequence). The CDR3 coding sequence is TGTGCCAGCAGTCCGACGGGACTAGCGGGTTACAATGAGCAGTTCTTC. Translation: CASSPTGLAGYNEQFF.

This clonotype has only a few counts. The J gene is TRBJ1-5, the V gene TRBV7-9, with D possibly TRBD1 on 6 matching bases. CDR1 is SEHNR, CDR2 FQNEAQ, per germline (reference sequence). V lost 5 bases to trimming and J lost 7 bases, with 18 bases between them. CDR3 length: 15 residues. CDR3 protein: CASSQGAGAGQPQHF. The DNA for the CDR3 is TGTGCCAGCAGCCAAGGGGCGGGGGCCGGGCAGCCCCAGCATTTT.

The chain combines TRBV4-2 with TRBJ2-2; 10 nucleotides line up with TRBD1. The germline V gene has CDR1 LGHNA and CDR2 YNFKEQ. Trimming cost V 4 bases and J 6 bases; bases outside gene matches: 5. The CDR3 is made up of 15 amino acids. The CDR3 DNA follows: TGTGCCAGCAGCCCTACCGGGACAGGGGCCGGGGAGCTGTTTTTT. Protein: CASSPTGTGAGELFF.

The chain joins TRBV7-2 to TRBJ1-6, with D uncertain. The CDR3 runs 16 residues. V was cut by 2 bases and J by 0 bases, with 8 bases left in between. Germline CDR1 reads SGHTA; CDR2 reads FQGNSA. CDR3 nucleotides: TGTGCCAGCAGCTTAACGGGAAGCTCCTATAATTCACCCCTCCACTTT. Amino acid sequence: CASSLTGSSYNSPLHF.

This clonotype was counted between two and nine times. The chain is built from TRBV25-1 and TRBJ2-7; tentatively, D is TRBD1 (5 bases). The CDR3 covers 13 residues. V lost 6 bases and J lost 0, with 9 bases in between. Germline CDR1 and CDR2: MGHDK and SYGVNS. For the CDR3, the DNA is TGTGCCAGCAGAGACAGAAGCTCCTACGAGCAGTACTTC. Translated: CASRDRSSYEQYF.

In its sample, this clonotype was seen a few times. The rearrangement uses TRBV6-1 and TRBJ1-2; D unresolved. The CDR3 contains 14 residues. V lost 1 base and J 4 bases, leaving 10 bases between the germline ends. Per germline, CDR1 MNHNS and CDR2 SASEGT. CDR3 loop: CASSEGLGPYGYTF. CDR3 DNA: TGTGCCAGCAGTGAAGGCTTGGGTCCCTATGGCTACACCTTC.

This clonotype occurred many times. The V call is TRBV19, the J call TRBJ2-1; D is perhaps TRBD1 (5 bases). Germline lookup yields CDR1 LNHDA and CDR2 SQIVND (reference sequence). Trimming removed 3 bases from V and 5 bases from J, with 14 bases in between. The length of the CDR3 is 15 residues. CDR3 sequence reads: CASSILRTRNNEQFF. CDR3 in DNA: TGTGCCAGTAGTATTCTCCGGACACGGAACAATGAGCAGTTCTTC.

The chain couples TRBV7-9 to TRBJ1-2; no firm D call. The CDR3 has 14 amino acids. V lost 1 base and J 2 bases, leaving 8 bases between the germline ends. Germline CDR1 reads SEHNR; CDR2 reads FQNEAQ (reference sequence). The CDR3 DNA reads as TGTGCCAGCAGCTTAGTTTACGGAAACTATGGCTACACCTTC. This sequence encodes CASSLVYGNYGYTF. Filled out from reference TRBV7-9 and TRBJ1-2, the complete variable domain reads DTGVSQNPRHKITKRGQNVTFRCDPISEHNRLYWYRQTLGQGPEFLTYFQNEAQLEKSRLLSDRFSAERPKGSFSTLEIQRTEQGDSAMYLCASSLVYGNYGYTFGSGTRLTVV.

The rearrangement links TRBV2 to TRBJ2-1; 12 bases agree with TRBD1. This CDR3 has 19 amino acids. The V and J ends lost 6 bases and 4 bases, in that order; junction bases with no gene match: 16. Germline V lookup: CDR1 SNHLY, CDR2 FYNNEI. The CDR3 sequence is CASRPGGQGASPLYNEQFF. The CDR3 DNA reads as TGTGCCAGCAGACCTGGGGGACAGGGGGCGTCCCCCTTATACAATGAGCAGTTCTTC.

This clonotype was detected only a few times. The chain carries TRBV18 and TRBJ2-7; D remains unclear. Germline lookup yields CDR1 KGHSH and CDR2 LQKENI. The ends were cut back, 5 bases at V and 2 bases at J, with 13 bases in the middle. CDR3 size: 14 residues. The CDR3 sequence: CASSSGLYPYEQYF. CDR3 nucleotide sequence: TGTGCCAGCTCATCGGGCCTATACCCCTACGAGCAGTACTTC. Full variable domain (rest looked up from reference TRBV18 and TRBJ2-7): NAGVMQNPRHLVRRRGQEARLRCSPMKGHSHVYWYRQLPEEGLKFMVYLQKENIIDESGMPKERFSAEFPKEGPSILRIQQVVRGDSAAYFCASSSGLYPYEQYFGPGTRLTVT.

The J gene is TRBJ2-4, the V gene TRBV20-1; 12 bases line up with TRBD2. Germline V gene data show CDR1 as DFQATT and CDR2 as SNEGSKA (reference sequence). The CDR3 length is 13 residues. Germline trimming cut 6 bases from V and 7 bases from J; bases unmatched to any gene: 4. The CDR3 reads CSARTSGINIQYF. In DNA form, the CDR3 reads TGCAGTGCAAGGACTAGCGGGATCAACATTCAGTACTTC.

The V gene is TRBV9, the J gene TRBJ1-1, with D unclear. The CDR3 covers 16 residues. In germline, CDR1 is SGDLS, CDR2 YYNGEE. The ends were cut back, 0 bases at V and 0 bases at J, with 12 bases in the middle. CDR3 bases: TGTGCCAGCAGCGTAGAGGCGGCTCTCATGAACACTGAAGCTTTCTTT. Its protein is CASSVEAALMNTEAFF. The whole variable domain, remainder taken from reference TRBV9 and TRBJ1-1, is DSGVTQTPKHLITATGQRVTLRCSPRSGDLSVYWYQQSLDQGLQFLIQYYNGEERAKGNILERFSAQQFPDLHSELNLSSLELGDSALYFCASSVEAALMNTEAFFGQGTRLTVV.

V is TRBV5-6 and J is TRBJ1-1; D may be TRBD1 (5 bases). V was clipped by 3 bases and J by 0 bases, with 21 bases between them. The CDR3 extends over 18 amino acids. Germline values: CDR1 SGHDT, CDR2 YYEEEE. The CDR3 region is CASSSRYLLRQLNTEAFF. In DNA, the CDR3 is TGTGCCAGCAGCTCACGATATTTGCTAAGACAGTTGAACACTGAAGCTTTCTTT.

The chain is built from TRBV20-1 and TRBJ2-2; D ambiguous. Germline CDR1 and CDR2: DFQATT and SNEGSKA (reference sequence). CDR3 length: 13 residues. V was cut by 5 bases and J by 6 bases, with 13 bases left in between. CDR3 residues: CSALGRSAGELFF. The CDR3 DNA is TGCAGTGCTTTAGGGCGAAGCGCCGGGGAGCTGTTTTTT.

This rearrangement joins TRBV6-5 to TRBJ1-6; D remains unclear. V lost 4 bases to trimming and J lost 4 bases, with 8 bases between them. Germline CDR1 and CDR2: MNHEY and SVGAGI. There are 14 residues in the CDR3. CDR3 region: CASSSRNYNSPLHF. CDR3 nucleotides: TGTGCCAGCAGTTCGCGTAATTATAATTCACCCCTCCACTTT.

This sequence joins TRBV11-2 and TRBJ2-1; 13 bases are a match to TRBD2. Per the germline V gene, CDR1 is SGHAT and CDR2 is FQNNGV. The junction had 3 bases not matched to a gene; V was cut back by 5 bases and J by 5 bases. The CDR3 runs 15 residues. The CDR3 nucleotides are TGTGCCAGCAGCGCCGGGACTAGCGGGAACAATGAGCAGTTCTTC. Translated: CASSAGTSGNNEQFF.

This clonotype was detected ten times or more. The genes are TRBV20-1 and TRBJ1-5; D call uncertain. The CDR3 covers 15 residues. Trimming pared 6 bases from V and 2 bases from J, leaving 17 bases between. Germline values: CDR1 DFQATT, CDR2 SNEGSKA (reference sequence). CDR3 protein: CSASPGVRRNQPQHF. CDR3 DNA: TGCAGTGCCTCCCCCGGGGTCAGGCGCAATCAGCCCCAGCATTTT.

The chain joins TRBV4-1 to TRBJ2-5; D gene uncertain. The V gene lost 0 bases and the J gene lost 2 bases, with 7 bases spanning the gap. Germline V gene sequence: CDR1 MGHRA, CDR2 YSYEKL. This CDR3 region has 14 residues. CDR3 sequence (DNA): TGCGCCAGCAGCCAAGATCGAGAGCAAGAGACCCAGTACTTC. This codes for CASSQDREQETQYF.

The J gene is TRBJ1-2, the V gene TRBV7-6; D perhaps matches TRBD1 (5 bases). The germline V and J ends were trimmed by 1 base and 8 bases, with 20 bases remaining between them. The CDR3 spans 16 residues. Germline CDR1 SGHVS, CDR2 FNYEAQ. The chain's CDR3 is CASSLGGVSAMWGYTF. The CDR3 DNA follows: TGTGCCAGCAGCTTAGGGGGGGTGTCCGCGATGTGGGGCTACACCTTC.